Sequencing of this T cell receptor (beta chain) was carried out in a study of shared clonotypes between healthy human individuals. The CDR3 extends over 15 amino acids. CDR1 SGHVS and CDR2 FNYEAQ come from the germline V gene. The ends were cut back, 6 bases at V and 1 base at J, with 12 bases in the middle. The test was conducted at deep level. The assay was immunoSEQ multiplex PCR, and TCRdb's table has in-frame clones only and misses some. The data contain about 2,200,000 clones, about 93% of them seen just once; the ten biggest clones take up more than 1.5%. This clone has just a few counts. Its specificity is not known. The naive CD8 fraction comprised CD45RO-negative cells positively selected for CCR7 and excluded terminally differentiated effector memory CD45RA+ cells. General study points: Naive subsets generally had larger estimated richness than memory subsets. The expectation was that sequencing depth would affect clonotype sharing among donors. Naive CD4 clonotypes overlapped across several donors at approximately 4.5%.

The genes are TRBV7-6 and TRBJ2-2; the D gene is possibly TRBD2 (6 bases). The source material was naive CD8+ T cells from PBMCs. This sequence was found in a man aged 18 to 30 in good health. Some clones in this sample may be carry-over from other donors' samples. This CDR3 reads CASSFDGGNTGELFF. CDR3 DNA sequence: TGTGCCAGCAGTTTCGACGGGGGGAACACCGGGGAGCTGTTTTTT.